One and the same sample provided the 27 T cell receptor beta chains below, sequenced in a study of cytomegalovirus exposure and HLA in healthy donors (dated by TCRdb to the late 2010s). Libraries were constructed by the immunoSEQ multiplex PCR assay. For the multiplex PCR, a mixture combining 60 forward primers for TCR Vbeta segments and 13 reverse primers for TCR Jbeta segments was used. The source is immuneACCESS, and TCRdb retained only in-frame sequences with V and J called. Part of the clones is not carried over; for the studies checked, unresolved V genes explain less than half of this, and the remainder is unexplained. The sample table shows over 100,000 clones, and 60% to 80% are seen once. The ten largest clones take up around 7.2% of the sample. Input material: PBMCs. These receptors were taken from a male donor in good health and CMV-seronegative.

The gene calls are TRBV5-5 and TRBJ2-5, with TRBD2 matching over 12 bases. Per the germline V gene, CDR1 is SGHKS and CDR2 is YYEKEE (reference sequence). Trimming at V came to 2 bases and at J to 4 bases, leaving 12 bases not matched to a gene. This CDR3 region has 18 residues. The CDR3 sequence is CASSLLGTSGQFGETQYF. CDR3 DNA: TGTGCCAGCAGCTTATTAGGGACTAGCGGGCAGTTCGGAGAGACCCAGTACTTC.

The chain combines TRBV21-1 with TRBJ1-1; the table's D call TRBD1 went unverified against the DNA. TRBV21-1 counts as a pseudogene. This CDR3 comprises 15 residues. CDR3 in DNA: TGTGCCAGCAGCAAAACCGTCAGGAAGGTCACTGAAGCTTTCTTT. Amino acid sequence: CASSKTVRKVTEAFF.

Here the CDR3 reads CASSLGQGGKSNSPLHF. CDR3 nucleotide sequence: TGTGCCAGCAGCTTAGGCCAGGGAGGTAAGAGTAATTCACCCCTCCACTTT. The V call is TRBV11-3, the J call TRBJ1-6; possibly TRBD1 for D (5 bases). Trimming left V 1 base short and J 6 bases short, with 16 bases between. Looked up from germline, CDR1 is SGHNT and CDR2 is YENEEA. The CDR3 spans 17 residues.

This clone has just one count. The genes are TRBV4-3 and TRBJ1-3; TRBD1 matches 7 bases. Germline lookup yields CDR1 LGHNA and CDR2 YSLEER. The CDR3 runs 15 residues. V shed 6 bases, J shed 0 bases, and the junction held 5 bases outside the gene matches. CDR3 sequence: CASSQDRSSGNTIYF. The CDR3 DNA is TGCGCCAGCAGTCAGGACAGGAGCTCTGGAAACACCATATATTTT.

The rearrangement uses TRBV27 and TRBJ1-2, with TRBD1 as a possible D gene (5 bases). Germline V CDR1 and CDR2: MNHEY, SMNVEV (reference sequence). Trimming took 4 bases from V and 4 from J, leaving 13 bases between them. The CDR3 runs to 14 residues. DNA for the CDR3: TGTGCCAGCAGTTCAAGTGGGAGGGGCTATGGCTACACCTTC. It translates to CASSSSGRGYGYTF.

A single count supports this clone. The chain links TRBV7-8 to TRBJ2-7; 12 bases are a match to TRBD2. The V gene's germline CDR1 is SGHVS and CDR2 FQNEAQ. V lost 3 bases to trimming and J lost 4 bases; unmatched junction nucleotides: 7. CDR3 length: 16 residues. The CDR3 loop reads CASSLRPSGRVYEQYF. CDR3 DNA: TGTGCCAGCAGCTTGCGGCCTAGCGGGAGGGTGTACGAGCAGTACTTC. Full variable domain (remainder filled in from reference TRBV7-8 and TRBJ2-7): GAGVSQSPRYKVAKRGQDVALRCDPISGHVSLFWYQQALGQGPEFLTYFQNEAQLDKSGLPSDRFFAERPEGSVSTLKIQRTQQEDSAVYLCASSLRPSGRVYEQYFGPGTRLTVT.

The chain combines TRBV28 with TRBJ2-1; 10 bases match TRBD2. The CDR3 runs to 17 residues. With 7 bases clipped from V and 2 bases from J, the junction kept 11 bases outside the gene matches. CDR1 is MDHEN, CDR2 SYDVKM, per germline. The DNA for the CDR3 is TGTGCCAGCAAACAGGGGGTTACTAGCGGGGCCTACAATGAGCAGTTCTTC. Translated: CASKQGVTSGAYNEQFF.

The chain has TRBV10-3 and TRBJ1-2; D gene uncertain. Germline V gene lookup returns CDR1 ENHRY and CDR2 SYGVKD. V shed 4 bases and J shed 0 bases, with 9 bases lying between them. The CDR3 is 14 residues long. CDR3 sequence: CAISGGTTNYGYTF. The DNA of the CDR3 is TGTGCCATCAGTGGCGGAACAACTAACTATGGCTACACCTTC.

The rearrangement links TRBV2 to TRBJ2-2; 7 bases agree with TRBD1. The V gene's germline CDR1 is SNHLY and CDR2 FYNNEI. This CDR3 has 14 amino acids. The V segment lost 8 bases and the J segment 1 base; nucleotides outside the gene matches: 4. Written as DNA, the CDR3 is TGTGCCAGCCAGGACAGGTTGAACACCGGGGAGCTGTTTTTT. Amino acid sequence: CASQDRLNTGELFF.

The rearrangement links TRBV5-1 to TRBJ2-1, with a possible D match to TRBD2 (5 bases). CDR1 SGHRS and CDR2 YFSETQ come from the germline V gene. The CDR3 totals 15 residues. V was shortened by 2 bases and J by 0 bases, with 9 bases between the two germline ends. CDR3 bases: TGCGCCAGCAGCTTAGAGGGTAGCTCCTACAATGAGCAGTTCTTC. It translates to CASSLEGSSYNEQFF. The whole variable domain, filled in from reference TRBV5-1 and TRBJ2-1, reads KAGVTQTPRYLIKTRGQQVTLSCSPISGHRSVSWYQQTPGQGLQFLFEYFSETQRNKGNFPGRFSGRQFSNSRSEMNVSTLELGDSALYLCASSLEGSSYNEQFFGPGTRLTVL.

This sequence joins TRBV9 and TRBJ2-2; 12 bases match TRBD2. The CDR3 spans 18 residues. Unmatched junction bases numbered 8, after V lost 3 bases and J lost 2 bases. Germline V gives CDR1 SGDLS, CDR2 YYNGEE. The CDR3, as DNA: TGTGCCAGCAGCGCTACCTCTAGCGGGGGGGCCAACACCGGGGAGCTGTTTTTT. Protein: CASSATSSGGANTGELFF.

This chain uses TRBV19 with TRBJ2-1, with unresolved D. The V gene's germline CDR1 is LNHDA and CDR2 SQIVND (reference sequence). This CDR3 region has 13 residues. Trimming removed 3 bases from V and 5 bases from J, with 8 bases in between. The CDR3 DNA is TGTGCCAGTAGTATCAACAGTAACAATGAGCAGTTCTTC. Its protein is CASSINSNNEQFF.

This rearrangement joins TRBV6-1 to TRBJ1-3; possible D gene TRBD1, 5 bases. Germline CDR1 and CDR2: MNHNS and SASEGT. Between the trimmed V and J ends, which lost 3 bases and 4 bases, there was a span of 16 bases. This CDR3 is 16 amino acids long. CDR3 amino acids: CASSDGQGGIGNTIYF. CDR3 DNA: TGTGCCAGCAGTGACGGCCAGGGCGGAATCGGAAACACCATATATTTT.

The chain couples TRBV4-3 to TRBJ2-1; the match to TRBD2 covers 15 bases. Per the germline V gene, CDR1 is LGHNA and CDR2 is YSLEER. The CDR3 has 17 residues. Germline trimming cut 0 bases from V and 7 bases from J; bases unmatched to any gene: 4. The CDR3 spells CASSQDPGTSGRNEQFF. DNA for the CDR3: TGCGCCAGCAGCCAAGATCCCGGGACTAGCGGGAGGAATGAGCAGTTCTTC.

This clone was seen only once. The chain combines TRBV7-9 with TRBJ2-7, with D perhaps TRBD2 (5 bases). The CDR3 covers 16 residues. Trimming removed 5 bases from V and 5 bases from J, with 22 bases in between. Germline V gene sequence: CDR1 SEHNR, CDR2 FQNEAQ (reference sequence). The DNA for the CDR3 is TGTGCCAGCAGCCTTCCGACCCGTTTTGAGGGAAACGAGCAGTACTTC. It encodes CASSLPTRFEGNEQYF.

This clone was detected once. This chain uses TRBV9 with TRBJ1-2; 8 nucleotides agree with TRBD1. Germline CDR1 and CDR2: SGDLS and YYNGEE. V shed 0 bases, J shed 8 bases, and the junction held 9 bases outside the gene matches. The CDR3 consists of 15 residues. CDR3 protein: CASSVAVTGADGYTF. The CDR3 nucleotides read TGTGCCAGCAGCGTAGCCGTGACAGGGGCTGACGGCTACACCTTC.

The CDR3 DNA is TGTGCCAGCAGTTACTCGGTCGGAGGCGAGCAGTACTTC. This sequence encodes CASSYSVGGEQYF. The chain joins TRBV6-5 to TRBJ2-7; TRBD2 might be the D (5 bases). The CDR3 runs 13 residues. V was shortened by 0 bases and J by 6 bases, with 9 bases between the two germline ends. The V gene's germline CDR1 is MNHEY and CDR2 SVGAGI.

The chain links TRBV2 to TRBJ2-5; 10 bases fit TRBD1. The DNA matches TRBJ2-7 better at its end, which makes the J call doubtful. This CDR3 comprises 15 residues. Germline V gene data show CDR1 as SNHLY and CDR2 as FYNNEI. The CDR3 nucleotides are TGTGCCAGCAGCCGCGACAGGGGGCCAACCTACGAGCAGTACTTC. Translation: CASSRDRGPTYEQYF.

The rearrangement uses TRBV7-2 and TRBJ2-5, with 9 bases lining up with TRBD2. Unmatched junction bases numbered 12, after V lost 5 bases and J lost 5 bases. Germline CDR1 and CDR2: SGHTA and FQGNSA. CDR3 length: 16 residues. CDR3 DNA sequence: TGTGCCAGCAGCCAGTGGGGCGGGGGGGCCCCGGAGACCCAGTACTTC. This gives the protein CASSQWGGGAPETQYF.

Here the CDR3 reads CASSRGQTDGQFF. DNA for the CDR3: TGTGCCAGCAGCCGAGGACAGACCGACGGGCAGTTCTTC. The chain uses TRBV14 and TRBJ2-1; D is possibly TRBD1 (6 bases). CDR1 and CDR2 (germline): SGHDN, FVKESK. V was shortened by 4 bases and J by 12 bases, with 16 bases between the two germline ends. The CDR3 length is 13 residues. The full variable domain, in which reference TRBV14 and TRBJ2-1 provide the parts outside the CDR3, is EAGVTQFPSHSVIEKGQTVTLRCDPISGHDNLYWYRRVMGKEIKFLLHFVKESKQDESGMPNNRFLAERTGGTYSTLKVQPAELEDSGVYFCASSRGQTDGQFFGPGTRLTVL.

CDR3 loop: CASRLDRGPTDTQYF. The CDR3 nucleotides are TGTGCCAGCAGGTTAGACAGGGGCCCCACAGATACGCAGTATTTT. The gene calls are TRBV21-1 and TRBJ2-3; TRBD1 was called by the table and not checked on the DNA. TRBV21-1 is a pseudogene. This CDR3 is 15 amino acids long.

This clone has a single count. The V call is TRBV28, the J call TRBJ1-2; 10 nucleotides match TRBD1. The CDR3 totals 18 residues. From germline, CDR1 is MDHEN and CDR2 SYDVKM. The V and J ends lost 4 bases and 2 bases, in that order; junction bases with no gene match: 13. CDR3 in amino acids: CASSSKTHPGQGNYGYTF. The CDR3 bases are TGTGCCAGCAGTTCCAAAACTCATCCGGGACAGGGGAACTATGGCTACACCTTC.

The chain uses TRBV21-1 and TRBJ2-1; the D call in the table, TRBD2, was not verified against the DNA. TRBV21-1 is listed as a pseudogene. The CDR3 is 15 amino acids. The CDR3 DNA reads as TGTGCCAGCAGCCCCAGGGACCACCGGGGGGATGAGCAGTTCTTC. Translating gives CASSPRDHRGDEQFF.

The chain recombines TRBV28 with TRBJ1-1; no clear D gene. This CDR3 comprises 14 residues. Germline V lookup: CDR1 MDHEN, CDR2 SYDVKM. Trimming removed 3 bases from V and 4 bases from J, with 12 bases in between. The CDR3 region is CASSLDWEGTEAFF. In DNA form, the CDR3 reads TGTGCCAGCAGTTTGGATTGGGAGGGCACTGAAGCTTTCTTT.

The chain combines TRBV9 with TRBJ2-7; D possibly corresponds to TRBD2 (5 bases). This CDR3 spans 14 amino acids. From germline, CDR1 is SGDLS and CDR2 YYNGEE. Trimming removed 4 bases from V and 2 bases from J, with 13 bases in between. Here the CDR3 reads CASSPGVFPYEQYF. For the CDR3, the DNA is TGTGCCAGCAGCCCCGGGGTCTTTCCCTACGAGCAGTACTTC. The full variable domain, with the rest looked up from reference TRBV9 and TRBJ2-7, is DSGVTQTPKHLITATGQRVTLRCSPRSGDLSVYWYQQSLDQGLQFLIQYYNGEERAKGNILERFSAQQFPDLHSELNLSSLELGDSALYFCASSPGVFPYEQYFGPGTRLTVT.

This rearrangement joins TRBV11-3 to TRBJ2-1; 7 nucleotides line up with TRBD2. The CDR3 has 13 amino acids. The ends lost 3 bases at V and 4 bases at J; junction bases unmatched: 0. The germline V gene encodes CDR1 SGHNT and CDR2 YENEEA. The CDR3 here is CASSLGLYNEQFF. Written as DNA, the CDR3 is TGTGCCAGCAGCTTGGGACTATACAATGAGCAGTTCTTC.

In its sample, this clone was seen once. Compared with germline, one end of the junction differs, possibly owing to a read error. This sequence joins TRBV7-9 and TRBJ1-2; unclear D gene. The CDR3 covers 14 residues. Germline-derived CDR1 and CDR2 are SEHNR and FQNEAQ (reference sequence). CDR3 protein: CSSSLASTRAGYTF. CDR3 nucleotide sequence: TGTTCCAGCAGCTTAGCGTCGACTAGGGCTGGCTACACCTTC.